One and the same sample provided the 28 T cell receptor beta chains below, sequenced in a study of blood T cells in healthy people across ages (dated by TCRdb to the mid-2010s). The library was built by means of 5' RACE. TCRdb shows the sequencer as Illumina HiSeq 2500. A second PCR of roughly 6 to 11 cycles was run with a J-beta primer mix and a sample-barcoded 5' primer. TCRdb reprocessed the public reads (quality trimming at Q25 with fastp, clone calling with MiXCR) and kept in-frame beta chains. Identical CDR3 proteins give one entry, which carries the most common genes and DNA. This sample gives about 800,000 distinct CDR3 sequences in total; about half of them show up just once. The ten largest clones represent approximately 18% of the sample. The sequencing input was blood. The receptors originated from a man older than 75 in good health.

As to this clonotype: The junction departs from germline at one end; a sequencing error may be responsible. In DNA form, the CDR3 reads TGTGCCTGCAGTACCAGGGGACAGAAGTACCAAGAGACCCAGTACTTC. Protein sequence: CACSTRGQKYQETQYF. The chain combines TRBV27 with TRBJ2-5; 7 nucleotides line up with TRBD1. Germline assignment: CDR1 MNHEY and CDR2 SMNVEV (reference sequence). The CDR3 runs to 16 residues.

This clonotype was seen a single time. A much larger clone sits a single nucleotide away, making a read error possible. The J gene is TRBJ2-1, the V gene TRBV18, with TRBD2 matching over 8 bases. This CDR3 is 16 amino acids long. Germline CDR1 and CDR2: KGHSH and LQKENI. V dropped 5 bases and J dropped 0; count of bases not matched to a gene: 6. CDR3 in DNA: TGTGCCAGCTCATCGCGAAGCGGGAGCTCCTACAATGAGCAGTTCTTC. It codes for CASSSRSGSSYNEQFF.

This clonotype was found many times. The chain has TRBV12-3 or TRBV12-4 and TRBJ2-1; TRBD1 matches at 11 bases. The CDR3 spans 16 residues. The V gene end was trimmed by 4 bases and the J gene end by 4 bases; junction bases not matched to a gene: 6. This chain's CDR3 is CASSSGQGARYNEQFF. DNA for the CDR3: TGTGCCAGCAGTTCAGGACAGGGGGCGCGGTACAATGAGCAGTTCTTC.

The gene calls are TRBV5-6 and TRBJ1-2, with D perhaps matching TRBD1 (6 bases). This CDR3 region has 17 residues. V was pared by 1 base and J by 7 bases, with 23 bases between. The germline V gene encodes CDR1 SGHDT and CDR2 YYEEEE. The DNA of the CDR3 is TGTGCCAGCAGCTTGAGGATGGACAGCTCTCTTCGAGTTGGCTACACCTTC. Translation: CASSLRMDSSLRVGYTF. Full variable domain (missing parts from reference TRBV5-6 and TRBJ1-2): DAGVTQSPTHLIKTRGQQVTLRCSPKSGHDTVSWYQQALGQGPQFIFQYYEEEERQRGNFPDRFSGHQFPNYSSELNVNALLLGDSALYLCASSLRMDSSLRVGYTFGSGTRLTVV.

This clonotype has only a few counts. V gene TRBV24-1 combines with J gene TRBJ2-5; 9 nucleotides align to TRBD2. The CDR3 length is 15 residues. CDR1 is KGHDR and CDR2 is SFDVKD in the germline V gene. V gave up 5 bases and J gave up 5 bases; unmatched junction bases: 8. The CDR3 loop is CATSVIAGAKETQYF. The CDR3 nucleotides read TGTGCCACCAGTGTAATAGCGGGAGCAAAGGAGACCCAGTACTTC.

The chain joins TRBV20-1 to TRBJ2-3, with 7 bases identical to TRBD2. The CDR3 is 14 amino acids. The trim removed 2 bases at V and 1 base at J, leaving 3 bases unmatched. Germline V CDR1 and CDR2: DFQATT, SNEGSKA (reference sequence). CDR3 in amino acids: CSARREVGTDTQYF. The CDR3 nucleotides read TGCAGTGCTAGACGGGAGGTTGGCACAGATACGCAGTATTTT.

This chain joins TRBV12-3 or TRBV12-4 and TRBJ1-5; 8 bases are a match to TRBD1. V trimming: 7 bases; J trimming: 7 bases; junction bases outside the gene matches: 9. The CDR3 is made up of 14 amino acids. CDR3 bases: TGTGCCAGCACTGACCAGGGGGCAGGGCAGCCCCAGCATTTT. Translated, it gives CASTDQGAGQPQHF.

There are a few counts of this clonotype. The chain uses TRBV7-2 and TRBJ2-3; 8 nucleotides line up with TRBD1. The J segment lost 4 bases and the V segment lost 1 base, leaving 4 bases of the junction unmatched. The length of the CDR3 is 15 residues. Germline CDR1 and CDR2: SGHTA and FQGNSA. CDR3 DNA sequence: TGTGCCAGCAGCTTAGGGACAGGGTACGCAGATACGCAGTATTTT. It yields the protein CASSLGTGYADTQYF.

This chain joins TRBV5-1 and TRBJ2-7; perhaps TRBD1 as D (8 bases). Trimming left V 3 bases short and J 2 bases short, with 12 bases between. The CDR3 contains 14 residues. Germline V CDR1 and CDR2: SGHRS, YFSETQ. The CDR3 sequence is CASSWTGTTYEQYF. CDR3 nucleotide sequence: TGCGCCAGCAGCTGGACAGGGACTACCTACGAGCAGTACTTC.

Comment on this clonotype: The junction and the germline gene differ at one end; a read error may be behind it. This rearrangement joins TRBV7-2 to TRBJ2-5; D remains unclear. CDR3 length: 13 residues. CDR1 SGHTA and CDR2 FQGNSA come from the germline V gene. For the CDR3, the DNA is TGCGCCAGCAGCCCTTCGATGGCAGGGACCCAGTACTTC. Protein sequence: CASSPSMAGTQYF.

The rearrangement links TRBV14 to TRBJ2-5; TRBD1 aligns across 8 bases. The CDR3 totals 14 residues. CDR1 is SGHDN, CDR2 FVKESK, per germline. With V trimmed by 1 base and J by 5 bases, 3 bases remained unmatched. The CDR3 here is CASSQGQGLETQYF. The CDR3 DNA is TGTGCCAGCAGCCAAGGACAGGGGTTGGAGACCCAGTACTTC.

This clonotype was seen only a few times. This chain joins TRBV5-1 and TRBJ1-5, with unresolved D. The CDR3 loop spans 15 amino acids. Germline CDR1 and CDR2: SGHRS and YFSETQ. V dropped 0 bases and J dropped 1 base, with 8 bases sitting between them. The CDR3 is CASSLDWGSNQPQHF. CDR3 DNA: TGCGCCAGCAGCTTGGACTGGGGAAGCAATCAGCCCCAGCATTTT.

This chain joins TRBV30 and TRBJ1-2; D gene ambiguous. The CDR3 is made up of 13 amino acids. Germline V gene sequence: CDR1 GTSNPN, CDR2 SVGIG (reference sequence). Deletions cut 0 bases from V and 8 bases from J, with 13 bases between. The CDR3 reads CAWSVVPPEGYTF. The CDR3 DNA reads TGTGCCTGGAGTGTAGTCCCCCCGGAGGGCTACACCTTC.

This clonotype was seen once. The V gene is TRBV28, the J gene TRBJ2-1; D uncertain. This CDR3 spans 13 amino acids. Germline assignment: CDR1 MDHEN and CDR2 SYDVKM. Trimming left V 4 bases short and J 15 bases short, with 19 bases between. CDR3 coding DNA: TGTGCCAGCAGTTGGGTCATGCGACATGGGGTGTTCTTC. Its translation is CASSWVMRHGVFF. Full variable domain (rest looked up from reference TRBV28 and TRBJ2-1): DVKVTQSSRYLVKRTGEKVFLECVQDMDHENMFWYRQDPGLGLRLIYFSYDVKMKEKGDIPEGYSVSREKKERFSLILESASTNQTSMYLCASSWVMRHGVFFGPGTRLTVL.

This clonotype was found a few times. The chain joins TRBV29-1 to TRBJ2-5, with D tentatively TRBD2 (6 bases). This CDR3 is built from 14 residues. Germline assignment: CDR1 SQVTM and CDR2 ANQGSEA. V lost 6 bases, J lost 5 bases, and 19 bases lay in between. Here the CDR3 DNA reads TGCAGCGTGGGCTCGGACGGTGGAGGGGAGACCCAGTACTTC. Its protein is CSVGSDGGGETQYF. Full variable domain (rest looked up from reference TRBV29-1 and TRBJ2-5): SAVISQKPSRDICQRGTSLTIQCQVDSQVTMMFWYRQQPGQSLTLIATANQGSEATYESGFVIDKFPISRPNLTFSTLTVSNMSPEDSSIYLCSVGSDGGGETQYFGPGTRLLVL.

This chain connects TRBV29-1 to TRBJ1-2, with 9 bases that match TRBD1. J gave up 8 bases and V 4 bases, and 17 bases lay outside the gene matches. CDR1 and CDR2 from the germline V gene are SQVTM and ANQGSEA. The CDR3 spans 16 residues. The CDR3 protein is CSVGDQQGARSGGYTF. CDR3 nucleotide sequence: TGCAGCGTTGGGGACCAACAGGGGGCGCGTTCAGGGGGCTACACCTTC.

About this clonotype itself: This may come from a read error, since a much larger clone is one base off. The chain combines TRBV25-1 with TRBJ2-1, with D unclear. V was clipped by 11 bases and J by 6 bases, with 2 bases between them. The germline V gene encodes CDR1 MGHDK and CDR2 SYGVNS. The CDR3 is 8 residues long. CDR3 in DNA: TGTGCCTTCAATGAGCAGTTCTTC. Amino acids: CAFNEQFF.

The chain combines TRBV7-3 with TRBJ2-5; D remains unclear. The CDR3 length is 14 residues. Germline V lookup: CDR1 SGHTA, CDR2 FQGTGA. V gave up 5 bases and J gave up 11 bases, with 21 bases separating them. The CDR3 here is CASSDGPLGDEQYF. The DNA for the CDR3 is TGTGCCAGCAGCGACGGGCCCCTAGGCGATGAGCAGTACTTC.

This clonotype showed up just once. The DNA for the CDR3 is TGTGCCAGCAGGGAGGCAGGGGGGTATGGCTACACCTTC. The encoded protein is CASREAGGYGYTF. The chain employs TRBV7-2 and TRBJ1-2; 7 bases fit TRBD1. CDR3 size: 13 residues. Germline assignment: CDR1 SGHTA and CDR2 FQGNSA. The V gene end was trimmed by 6 bases and the J gene end by 5 bases; junction bases not matched to a gene: 6.

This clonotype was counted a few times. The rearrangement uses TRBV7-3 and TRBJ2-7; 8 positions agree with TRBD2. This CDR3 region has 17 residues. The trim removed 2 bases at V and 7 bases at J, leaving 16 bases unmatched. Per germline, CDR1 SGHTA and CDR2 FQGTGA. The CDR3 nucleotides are TGTGCCAGCAGCTTAGCGCCTAGCGGGTCGGGGGAAAATGAGCAGTACTTC. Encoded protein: CASSLAPSGSGENEQYF.

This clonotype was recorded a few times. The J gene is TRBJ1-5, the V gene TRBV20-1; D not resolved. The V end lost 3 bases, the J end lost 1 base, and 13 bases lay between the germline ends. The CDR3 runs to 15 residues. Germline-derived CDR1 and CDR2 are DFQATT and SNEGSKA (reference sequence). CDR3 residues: CSASYPGPSNQPQHF. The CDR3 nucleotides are TGCAGTGCTAGTTATCCTGGGCCCAGCAATCAGCCCCAGCATTTT.

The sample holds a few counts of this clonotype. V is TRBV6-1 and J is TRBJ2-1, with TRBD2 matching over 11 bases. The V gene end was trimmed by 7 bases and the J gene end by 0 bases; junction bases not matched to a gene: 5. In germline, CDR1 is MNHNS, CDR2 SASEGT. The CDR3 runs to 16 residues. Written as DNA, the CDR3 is TGTGCCAGCAAATTACTAGCGGGAGACTCCTACAATGAGCAGTTCTTC. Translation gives CASKLLAGDSYNEQFF.

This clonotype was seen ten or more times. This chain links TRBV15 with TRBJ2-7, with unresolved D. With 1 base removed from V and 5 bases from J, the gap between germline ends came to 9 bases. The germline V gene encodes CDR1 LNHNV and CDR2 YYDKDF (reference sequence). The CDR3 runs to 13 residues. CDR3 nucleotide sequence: TGTGCCACCAGCAGAGCCCCCCGACACGAGCAGTACTTC. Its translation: CATSRAPRHEQYF.

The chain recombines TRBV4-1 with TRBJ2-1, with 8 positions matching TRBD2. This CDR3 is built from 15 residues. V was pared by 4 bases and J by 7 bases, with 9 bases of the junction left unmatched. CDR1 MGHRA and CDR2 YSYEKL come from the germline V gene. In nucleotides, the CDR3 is TGCGCCAGCAGCCCATCCAGCGGGAGTTTAAATGAGCAGTTCTTC. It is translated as CASSPSSGSLNEQFF.

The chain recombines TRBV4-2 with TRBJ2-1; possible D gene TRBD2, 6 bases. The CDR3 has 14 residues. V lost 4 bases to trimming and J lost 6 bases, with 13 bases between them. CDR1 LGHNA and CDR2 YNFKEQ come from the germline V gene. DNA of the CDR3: TGTGCCAGCAGCCCCCAAAGGGGAGGCAATGAGCAGTTCTTC. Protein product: CASSPQRGGNEQFF.

Written as DNA, the CDR3 is TGCGCCAGCAGCTACTCCGAGCTAGCGGGGGGCCCTATGGAGCAGTACTTC. It is translated as CASSYSELAGGPMEQYF. This chain uses TRBV4-3 with TRBJ2-4, with TRBD2 identical over 11 bases. The CDR3 length is 17 residues. The germline V gene has CDR1 LGHNA and CDR2 YSLEER. V trimming: 5 bases; J trimming: 13 bases; junction bases outside the gene matches: 19.

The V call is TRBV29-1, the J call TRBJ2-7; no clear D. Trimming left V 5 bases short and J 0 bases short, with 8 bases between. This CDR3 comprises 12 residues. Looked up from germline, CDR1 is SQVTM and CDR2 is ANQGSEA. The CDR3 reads CSVQASSYEQYF. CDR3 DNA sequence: TGCAGCGTTCAGGCCTCCTCCTACGAGCAGTACTTC.

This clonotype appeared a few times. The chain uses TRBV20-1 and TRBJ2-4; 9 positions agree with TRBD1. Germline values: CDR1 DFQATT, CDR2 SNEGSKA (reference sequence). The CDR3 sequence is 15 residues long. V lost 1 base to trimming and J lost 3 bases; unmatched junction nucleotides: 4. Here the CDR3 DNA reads TGCAGTGCTAGAGTGTTGGGACAGGGCAAAAACATTCAGTACTTC. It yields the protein CSARVLGQGKNIQYF.